Listed below are T cell receptor beta chains from one sample, sequenced in a study of T cells after yellow fever vaccination. Using its own MiXCR run on the 5' RACE reads, TCRdb lists one record per CDR3 protein. Of roughly 330,000 distinct CDR3 sequences listed, around 7.3% are singletons. The specimen comprised PBMCs, sampled 35 to 50 days after the first yellow fever vaccination. Receptors were obtained from a man aged 18 to 30 who received the YFV17D yellow fever vaccine. CDR3s include the opening cysteine and the closing phenylalanine or tryptophan. A D gene is named only where the DNA matches it firmly. Only some rows state a clone size, as once, few, many or a class for expanded clones.

d_call j_call v_call clone_size cdr3_nt cdr3_aa
TRBD1 TRBJ2-7 TRBV7-6 many TGTGCCAGCAGCCCCGTGACAGGGCGTACCTACGAGCAGTACTTC CASSPVTGRTYEQYF
. TRBJ2-2 TRBV2 . TGTGCCAGCACAACGGTGGAGGGGGCCAACACCGGGGAGCTGTTTTTT CASTTVEGANTGELFF
. TRBJ2-4 TRBV5-3 few TGTGCCAGAAGCTTGGTGGGGACCAAAAACATTCAGTACTTC CARSLVGTKNIQYF
. TRBJ1-5 TRBV12-3/TRBV12-4 many TGTGCCAGCAGCGCCGGGGCAGGGGCCGATCAGCCCCAGCATTTT CASSAGAGADQPQHF
. TRBJ2-7 TRBV15 few TGTGCCACCAGCAGAGGGGCCTACGAGCAGTACTTC CATSRGAYEQYF
. TRBJ2-4 TRBV4-3 few TGCGCCACCGACCTGAACAGGGCGGCCAAAAACATTCAGTACTTC CATDLNRAAKNIQYF
. TRBJ1-2 TRBV20-1 . TGCAGTGCTAGAGTGGGGGCGAATGGCTACACCTTC CSARVGANGYTF
TRBD2 TRBJ2-3 TRBV5-1 many TGCGCCAGCAGCCCCTTTGCGGGGGGCACAGATACGCAGTATTTT CASSPFAGGTDTQYF
TRBD1 TRBJ1-2 TRBV7-3 . TGTGCCAGCAGCTTAACCGGGACAGACAATGGCTACACCTTC CASSLTGTDNGYTF
. TRBJ1-6 TRBV6-1 . TGTGCCAGCAGCGGGGCCCTGGGCTATAATTCACCCCTCCACTTT CASSGALGYNSPLHF
. TRBJ1-6 TRBV5-1 few TGCGCCAGCAGCTTTGGACAGAGCTATAATTCACCCCTCCACTTT CASSFGQSYNSPLHF
. TRBJ1-1 TRBV7-3 . TGTGCCAGCACCTTGAGGCGGGCGAACACTGAAGCTTTCTTT CASTLRRANTEAFF
TRBD1 TRBJ1-2 TRBV4-2 many TGTGCCAGCAGCCCTAGACTCGACAGGGGCCGAGTTGCTAACTATGGCTACACCTTC CASSPRLDRGRVANYGYTF
. TRBJ1-3 TRBV4-3 few TGCGCCAGCAGCCCCCGCGTTGAGGACTCTGGAAACACCATATATTTT CASSPRVEDSGNTIYF
. TRBJ2-7 TRBV20-1 . TGCAGTGCCCTGCCGATCGGGGCCTACGAGCAGTACTTC CSALPIGAYEQYF
. TRBJ1-6 TRBV25-1 few TGTGCCAGCAGTGAATCTCTGAGTCAGAGCTCCTATAATTCACCCCTCCACTTT CASSESLSQSSYNSPLHF
. TRBJ1-4 TRBV5-1 few TGCGCCAGCAGCTCCCTTGCCAGAAGAACTGGCGAGGAAAAACTGTTTTTT CASSSLARRTGEEKLFF
. TRBJ2-5 TRBV4-1 few TGCGCCAGCAGCCCTCTAGCGACTCAAGAGACCCAGTACTTC CASSPLATQETQYF
. TRBJ2-1 TRBV10-3 . TGTGCCATCAGTGCCGCCCAGGATTACAATGAGCAGTTCTTC CAISAAQDYNEQFF
. TRBJ2-2 TRBV19 few TGTGCCAGTAGTATAATCCCCGGGGAGCTGTTTTTT CASSIIPGELFF
. TRBJ2-3 TRBV28 few TGTGCCAGCCTCGTGGGCGGGGGCAGCACAGATACGCAGTATTTT CASLVGGGSTDTQYF
. TRBJ2-7 TRBV6-1 many TGTGCCAGCAGTGAACAGGGGGGATACGAGCAGTACTTC CASSEQGGYEQYF
. TRBJ2-1 TRBV5-1 many TGCGCCAGCAGCTCAGATACCGGGGTGATCAATGAGCAGTTCTTC CASSSDTGVINEQFF
. TRBJ2-2 TRBV11-3 . TGTGCCAGCACCCAAATGGGGAACACCGGGGAGCTGTTTTTT CASTQMGNTGELFF
. TRBJ2-5 TRBV27 many TGTGCCAGCAAAACGATGGCAGTCCAAGAGACCCAGTACTTC CASKTMAVQETQYF
. TRBJ1-3 TRBV15 . TGTGCCACCAACCCACAGCGCTCTGGAAACACCATATATTTT CATNPQRSGNTIYF
TRBD1 TRBJ2-3 TRBV12-3/TRBV12-4 few TGTGCCAGCAGTTTAGGACAGGGCGGCAAGAAGAAGACAGATACGCAGTATTTT CASSLGQGGKKKTDTQYF
. TRBJ1-1 TRBV19 . TGTGCCAGTAGTCGCGGGTGGCAGGTACACCCCACTGAAGCTTTCTTT CASSRGWQVHPTEAFF
. TRBJ2-2 TRBV21-1 . TGTGCCATCCTAAATGGCGAGGGATGCACCGGGGAGCTGTTTTTT CAILNGEGCTGELFF
. TRBJ1-1 TRBV5-1 many TGCGCCAGCAGCCGCTCCCTCGGAGATTGGAACACTGAAGCTTTCTTT CASSRSLGDWNTEAFF
TRBD1 TRBJ2-5 TRBV7-9 many TGTGCCAGCAGCTTCCGGGACAGGGGGCGCGAGGAGACCCAGTACTTC CASSFRDRGREETQYF
TRBD2 TRBJ2-3 TRBV7-3 . TGTGCCAGCAGCTCCAGCGGGGGGGCGGCAGATACGCAGTATTTT CASSSSGGAADTQYF
. TRBJ2-1 TRBV5-1 . TGCGCCAGCAGCTTGACTCCAGGAGAGACCTACAATGAGCAGTTCTTC CASSLTPGETYNEQFF
. TRBJ2-4 TRBV6-6 . TGTGCCAGCAGTTCTAACATTCAGTACTTC CASSSNIQYF
. TRBJ2-7 TRBV27 few TGTGCCAGCAGTTTATTAGGGGCCAACGGGGGGCAGTACTTC CASSLLGANGGQYF
TRBD2 TRBJ2-1 TRBV7-2 many TGTGCCAGCAGCTTACTAGCGGGGCCCTACAATGAGCAGTTCTTC CASSLLAGPYNEQFF
TRBD2 TRBJ2-3 TRBV20-1 few TGCAGTGCTAGAGGCGGGGGGGACACTACGTTCCACACAGATACGCAGTATTTT CSARGGGDTTFHTDTQYF
. TRBJ2-1 TRBV9 . TGTGCCAGCAGCGTAGGGAGCCCCGATGAGCAGTTCTTC CASSVGSPDEQFF
TRBD2 TRBJ2-2 TRBV12-3/TRBV12-4 . TGTGCCAGCAGATCTAGCGGGGCCGGGACCGGGGAGCTGTTTTTT CASRSSGAGTGELFF
. TRBJ2-3 TRBV19 . TGTGCCAGTAGTAAGGGCCAGGACACAGATACGCAGTATTTT CASSKGQDTDTQYF
. TRBJ1-2 TRBV6-2/TRBV6-3 few TGTGCCAGCAGTACCGGTACTTCTGGCTACACCTTC CASSTGTSGYTF
. TRBJ2-1 TRBV5-1 few TGCGCCAGCAGGCGGGATAGAAATGAGCAGTTCTTC CASRRDRNEQFF
. TRBJ2-5 TRBV4-1 . TGCGCCAGCAGCCCGCTGGGGCGCGGCGAGATTCAAGAGACCCAGTACTTC CASSPLGRGEIQETQYF
TRBD1 TRBJ1-1 TRBV18 many TGTGCCAGCTCACGTCAGGGGGCTGGCACTGAAGCTTTCTTT CASSRQGAGTEAFF
. TRBJ2-3 TRBV4-3 few TGCGCCAGCAGCCAAGATCAGCAGGGGTTAACAGATACGCAGTATTTT CASSQDQQGLTDTQYF
. TRBJ2-6 TRBV5-1 . TGCGCCAGCCGCCATGGGCGCTCTGGGGCCAACGTCCTGACTTTC CASRHGRSGANVLTF
TRBD2 TRBJ2-3 TRBV3-1 few TGTGCCAGCAGCCAAGTTATTAGGGCGTCTAGCGGGGGTACCCCCGGGGATACGCAGTATTTT CASSQVIRASSGGTPGDTQYF
TRBD1 TRBJ2-7 TRBV7-6 few TGTGCCAGCAGCGTTCTGGACAGGGACGAGCAGTACTTC CASSVLDRDEQYF
. TRBJ2-1 TRBV11-2 . TGTGCCAGCAAACTATCCTACAATGAGCAGTTCTTC CASKLSYNEQFF
. TRBJ2-3 TRBV27 . TGTGCCAGCAGTTTATCGCCCGCTAGCACAGATACGCAGTATTTT CASSLSPASTDTQYF
TRBD2 TRBJ2-3 TRBV4-3 . TGCGCCAGCAGCCAAGGTAGCGGGGGGGCTGGAGATACGCAGTATTTT CASSQGSGGAGDTQYF
TRBD2 TRBJ2-1 TRBV4-1 few TGCGCCAGCAGCCCCTCGGGGCGGGGGGGCGTGACCCCCTACAATGAGCAGTTCTTC CASSPSGRGGVTPYNEQFF
. TRBJ1-1 TRBV20-1 . TGCAGTGCTAGCTCACATACCCTCCGGGACGACACTGAAGCTTTCTTT CSASSHTLRDDTEAFF